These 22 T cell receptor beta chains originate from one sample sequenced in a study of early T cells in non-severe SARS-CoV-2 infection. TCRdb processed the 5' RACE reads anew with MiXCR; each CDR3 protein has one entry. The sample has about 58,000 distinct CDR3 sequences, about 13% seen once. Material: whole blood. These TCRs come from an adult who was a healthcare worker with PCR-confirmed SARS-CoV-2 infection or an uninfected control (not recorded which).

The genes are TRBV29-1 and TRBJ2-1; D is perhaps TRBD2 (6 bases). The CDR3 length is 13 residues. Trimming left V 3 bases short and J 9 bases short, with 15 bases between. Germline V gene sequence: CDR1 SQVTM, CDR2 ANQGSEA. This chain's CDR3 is CSVDPGRVFEQFF. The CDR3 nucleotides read TGCAGCGTTGACCCCGGGAGAGTGTTTGAGCAGTTCTTC.

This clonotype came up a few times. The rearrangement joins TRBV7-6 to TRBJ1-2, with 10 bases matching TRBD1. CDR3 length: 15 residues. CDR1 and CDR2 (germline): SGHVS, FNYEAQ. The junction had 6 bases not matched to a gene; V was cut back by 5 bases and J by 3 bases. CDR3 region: CASSLSGQGYYGYTF. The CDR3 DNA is TGTGCCAGCAGCCTTTCGGGACAGGGGTACTATGGCTACACCTTC.

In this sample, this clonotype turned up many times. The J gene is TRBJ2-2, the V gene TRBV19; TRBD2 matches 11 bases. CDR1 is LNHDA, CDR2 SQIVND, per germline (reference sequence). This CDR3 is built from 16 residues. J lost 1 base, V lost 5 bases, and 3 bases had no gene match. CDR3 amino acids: CASSVTSGGNTGELFF. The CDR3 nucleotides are TGTGCCAGTAGTGTTACTAGCGGGGGGAACACCGGGGAGCTGTTTTTT.

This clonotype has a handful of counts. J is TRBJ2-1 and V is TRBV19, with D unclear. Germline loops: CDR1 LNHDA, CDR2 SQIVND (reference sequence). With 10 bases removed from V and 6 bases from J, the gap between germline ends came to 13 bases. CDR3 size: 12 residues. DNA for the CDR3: TGTGCCACCTCGATACGTATCAATGAGCAGTTCTTC. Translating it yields CATSIRINEQFF.

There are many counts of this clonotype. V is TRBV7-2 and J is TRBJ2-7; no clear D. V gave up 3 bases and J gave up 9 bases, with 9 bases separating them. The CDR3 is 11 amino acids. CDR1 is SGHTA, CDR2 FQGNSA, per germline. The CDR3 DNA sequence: TGTGCCAGCAGCTTTGCCTCCAGGCAGTACTTC. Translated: CASSFASRQYF. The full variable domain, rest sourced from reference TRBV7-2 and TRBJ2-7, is GAGVSQSPSNKVTEKGKDVELRCDPISGHTALYWYRQSLGQGLEFLIYFQGNSAPDKSGLPSDRFSAERTGGSVSTLTIQRTQQEDSAVYLCASSFASRQYFGPGTRLTVT.

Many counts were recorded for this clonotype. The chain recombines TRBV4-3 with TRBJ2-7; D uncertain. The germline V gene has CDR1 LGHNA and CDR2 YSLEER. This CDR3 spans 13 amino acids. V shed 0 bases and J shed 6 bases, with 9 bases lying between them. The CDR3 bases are TGCGCCAGCAGCCAAGATCGGCAGTCCGAGCAGTACTTC. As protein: CASSQDRQSEQYF.

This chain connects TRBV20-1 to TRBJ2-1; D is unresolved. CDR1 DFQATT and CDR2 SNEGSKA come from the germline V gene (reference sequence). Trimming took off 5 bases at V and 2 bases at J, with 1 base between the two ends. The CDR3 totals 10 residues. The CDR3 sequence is CSAPYNEQFF. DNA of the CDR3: TGCAGTGCTCCCTACAATGAGCAGTTCTTC.

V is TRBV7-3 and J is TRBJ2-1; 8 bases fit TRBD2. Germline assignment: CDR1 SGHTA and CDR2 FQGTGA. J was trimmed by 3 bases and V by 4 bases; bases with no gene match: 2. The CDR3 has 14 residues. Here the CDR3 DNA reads TGTGCCAGCAGCTCAAGCGGGAGCTACAATGAGCAGTTCTTC. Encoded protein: CASSSSGSYNEQFF.

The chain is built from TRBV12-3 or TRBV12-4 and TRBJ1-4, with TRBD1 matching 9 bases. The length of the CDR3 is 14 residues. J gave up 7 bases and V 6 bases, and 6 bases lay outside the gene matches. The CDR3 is CASRPGQGLEKLFF. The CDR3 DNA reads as TGTGCCAGCAGGCCCGGACAGGGGCTTGAAAAACTGTTTTTT.

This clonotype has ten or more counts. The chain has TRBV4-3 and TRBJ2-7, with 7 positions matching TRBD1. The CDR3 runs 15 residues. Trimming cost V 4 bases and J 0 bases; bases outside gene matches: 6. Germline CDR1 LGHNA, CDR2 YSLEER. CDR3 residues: CASSRRTGYSYEQYF. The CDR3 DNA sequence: TGCGCCAGCAGCCGCCGGACAGGTTACTCCTACGAGCAGTACTTC.

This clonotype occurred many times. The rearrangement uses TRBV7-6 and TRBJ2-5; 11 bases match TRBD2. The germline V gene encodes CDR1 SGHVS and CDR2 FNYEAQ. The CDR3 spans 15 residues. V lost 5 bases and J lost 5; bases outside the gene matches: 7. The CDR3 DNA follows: TGTGCCAGCAGCCCTCGGACTAGCGGGCACGAGACCCAGTACTTC. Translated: CASSPRTSGHETQYF. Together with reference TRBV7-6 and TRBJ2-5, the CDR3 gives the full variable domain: GAGVSQSPRYKVTKRGQDVALRCDPISGHVSLYWYRQALGQGPEFLTYFNYEAQQDKSGLPNDRFSAERPEGSISTLTIQRTEQRDSAMYRCASSPRTSGHETQYFGPGTRLLVL.

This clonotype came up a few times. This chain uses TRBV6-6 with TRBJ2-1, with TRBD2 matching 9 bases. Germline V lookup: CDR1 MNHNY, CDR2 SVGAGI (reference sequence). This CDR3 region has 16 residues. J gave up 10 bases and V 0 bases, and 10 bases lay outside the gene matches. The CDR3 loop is CASSYSLAGAAGEQFF. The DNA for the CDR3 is TGTGCCAGCAGTTACTCCTTAGCGGGAGCGGCTGGAGAGCAGTTCTTC.

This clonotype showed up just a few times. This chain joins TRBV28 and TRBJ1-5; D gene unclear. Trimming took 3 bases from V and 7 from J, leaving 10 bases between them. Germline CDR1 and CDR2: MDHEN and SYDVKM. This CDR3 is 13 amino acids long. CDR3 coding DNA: TGTGCCAGCAGTTTGGTTTTCCGGCAGCCCCAGCATTTT. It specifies CASSLVFRQPQHF. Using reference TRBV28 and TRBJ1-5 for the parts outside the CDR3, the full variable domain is DVKVTQSSRYLVKRTGEKVFLECVQDMDHENMFWYRQDPGLGLRLIYFSYDVKMKEKGDIPEGYSVSREKKERFSLILESASTNQTSMYLCASSLVFRQPQHFGDGTRLSIL.

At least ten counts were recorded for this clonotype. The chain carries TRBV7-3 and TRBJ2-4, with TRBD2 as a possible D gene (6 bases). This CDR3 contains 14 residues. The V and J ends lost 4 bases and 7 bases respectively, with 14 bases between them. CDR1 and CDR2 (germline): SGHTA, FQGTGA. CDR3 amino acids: CASSSRGGSNIQYF. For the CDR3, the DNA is TGTGCCAGCAGCTCGCGGGGCGGGTCGAACATTCAGTACTTC.

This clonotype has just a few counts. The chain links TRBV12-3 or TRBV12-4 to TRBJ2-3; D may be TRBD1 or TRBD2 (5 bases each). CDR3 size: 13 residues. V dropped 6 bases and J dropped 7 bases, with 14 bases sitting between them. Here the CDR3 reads CASSPGLLNTQYF. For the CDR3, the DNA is TGTGCCAGCAGCCCGGGGCTTCTAAATACGCAGTATTTT.

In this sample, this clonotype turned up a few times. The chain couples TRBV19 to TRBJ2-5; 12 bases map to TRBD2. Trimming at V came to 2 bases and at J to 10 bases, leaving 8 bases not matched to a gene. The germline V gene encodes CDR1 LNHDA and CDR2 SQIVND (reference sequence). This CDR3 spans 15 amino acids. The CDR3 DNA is TGTGCCAGTAGTATATCTAGCGGGAGGGTCCCAAACCAGTACTTC. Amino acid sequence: CASSISSGRVPNQYF.

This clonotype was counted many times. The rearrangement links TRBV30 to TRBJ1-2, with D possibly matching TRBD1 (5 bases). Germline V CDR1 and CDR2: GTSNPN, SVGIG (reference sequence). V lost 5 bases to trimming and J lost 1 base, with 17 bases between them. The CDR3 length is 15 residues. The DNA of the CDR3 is TGTGCCTGGGTGAGGCCGGGACTGCGTAACTATGGCTACACCTTC. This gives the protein CAWVRPGLRNYGYTF.

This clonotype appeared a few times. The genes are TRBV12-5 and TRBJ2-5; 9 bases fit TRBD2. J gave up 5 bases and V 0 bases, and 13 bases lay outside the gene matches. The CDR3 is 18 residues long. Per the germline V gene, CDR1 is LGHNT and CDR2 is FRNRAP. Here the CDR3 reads CASGLVLMGTSPVETQYF. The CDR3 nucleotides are TGTGCTAGTGGTTTGGTGTTAATGGGGACTAGCCCCGTGGAGACCCAGTACTTC.

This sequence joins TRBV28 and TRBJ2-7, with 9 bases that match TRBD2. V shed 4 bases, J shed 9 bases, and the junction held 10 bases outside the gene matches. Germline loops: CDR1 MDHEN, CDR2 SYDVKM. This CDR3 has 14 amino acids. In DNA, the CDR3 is TGTGCCAGCAGTTCAACGCCGGGGACTAGCAGGCAGTACTTC. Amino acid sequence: CASSSTPGTSRQYF. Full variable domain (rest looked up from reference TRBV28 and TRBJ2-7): DVKVTQSSRYLVKRTGEKVFLECVQDMDHENMFWYRQDPGLGLRLIYFSYDVKMKEKGDIPEGYSVSREKKERFSLILESASTNQTSMYLCASSSTPGTSRQYFGPGTRLTVT.

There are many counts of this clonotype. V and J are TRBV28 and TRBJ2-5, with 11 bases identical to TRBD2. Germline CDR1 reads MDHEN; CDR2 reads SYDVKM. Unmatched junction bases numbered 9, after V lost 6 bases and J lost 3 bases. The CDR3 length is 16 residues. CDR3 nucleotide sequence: TGTGCCAGCAGGCCCTGGAGTAGCGGGGGGGAAGAGACCCAGTACTTC. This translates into CASRPWSSGGEETQYF.

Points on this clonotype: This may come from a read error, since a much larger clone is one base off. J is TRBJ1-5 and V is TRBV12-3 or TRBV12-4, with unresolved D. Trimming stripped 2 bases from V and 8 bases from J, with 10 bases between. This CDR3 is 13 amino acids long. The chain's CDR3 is CASSLSRNEPQHF. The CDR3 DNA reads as TGTGCCAGCAGTTTATCCAGGAATGAGCCCCAGCATTTT.

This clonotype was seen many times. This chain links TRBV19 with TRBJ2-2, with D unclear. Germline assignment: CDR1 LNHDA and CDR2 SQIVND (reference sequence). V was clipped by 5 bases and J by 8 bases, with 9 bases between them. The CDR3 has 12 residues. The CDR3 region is CASSPQVGELFF. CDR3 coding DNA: TGTGCCAGTAGTCCCCAGGTTGGGGAGCTGTTTTTT.